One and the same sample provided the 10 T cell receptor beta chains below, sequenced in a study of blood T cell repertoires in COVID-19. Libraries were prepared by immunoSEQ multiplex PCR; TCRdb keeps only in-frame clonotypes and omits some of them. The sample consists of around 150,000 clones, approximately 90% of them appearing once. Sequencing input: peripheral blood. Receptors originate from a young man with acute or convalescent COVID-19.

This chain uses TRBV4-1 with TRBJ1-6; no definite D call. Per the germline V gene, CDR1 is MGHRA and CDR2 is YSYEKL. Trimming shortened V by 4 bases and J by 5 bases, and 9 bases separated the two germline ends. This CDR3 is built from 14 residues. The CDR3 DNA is TGCGCCAGCAGCCGGTGGCACCATAATTCACCCCTCCACTTT. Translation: CASSRWHHNSPLHF.

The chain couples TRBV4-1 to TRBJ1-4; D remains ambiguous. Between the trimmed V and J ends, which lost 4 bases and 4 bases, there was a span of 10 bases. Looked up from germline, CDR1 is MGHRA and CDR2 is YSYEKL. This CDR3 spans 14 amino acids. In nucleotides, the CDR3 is TGCGCCAGCAGCCTGAATAGCTATAATGAAAAACTGTTTTTT. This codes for CASSLNSYNEKLFF.

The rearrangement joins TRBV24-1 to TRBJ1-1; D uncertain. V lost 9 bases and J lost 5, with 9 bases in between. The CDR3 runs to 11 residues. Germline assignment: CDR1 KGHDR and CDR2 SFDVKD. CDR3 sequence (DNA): TGTGCCACCGGGTTCGGGACTGAAGCTTTCTTT. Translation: CATGFGTEAFF.

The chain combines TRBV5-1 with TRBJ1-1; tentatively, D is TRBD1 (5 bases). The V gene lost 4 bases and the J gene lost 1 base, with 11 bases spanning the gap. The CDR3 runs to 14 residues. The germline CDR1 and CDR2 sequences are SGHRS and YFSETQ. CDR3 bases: TGCGCCAGCAGCAATGTGGGGGGGAACACTGAAGCTTTCTTT. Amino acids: CASSNVGGNTEAFF.

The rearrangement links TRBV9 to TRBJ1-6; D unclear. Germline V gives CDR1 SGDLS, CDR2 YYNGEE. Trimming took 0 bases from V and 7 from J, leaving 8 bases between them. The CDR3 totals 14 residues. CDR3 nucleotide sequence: TGTGCCAGCAGCGTAGATGGAGGGAATTCACCCCTCCACTTT. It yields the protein CASSVDGGNSPLHF.

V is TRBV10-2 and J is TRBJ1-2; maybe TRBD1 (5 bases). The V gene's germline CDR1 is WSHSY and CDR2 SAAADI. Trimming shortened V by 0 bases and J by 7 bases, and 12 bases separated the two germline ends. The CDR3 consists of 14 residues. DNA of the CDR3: TGCGCCAGCAGTGAGTCGGGGCAGGGTTCTGGCTACACCTTC. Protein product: CASSESGQGSGYTF.

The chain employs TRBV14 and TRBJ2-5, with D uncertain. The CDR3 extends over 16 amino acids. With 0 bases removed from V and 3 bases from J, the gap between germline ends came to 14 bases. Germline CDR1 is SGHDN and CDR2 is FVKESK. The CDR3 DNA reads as TGTGCCAGCAGCCAAGATAGTAGTACTCCCGAAGAGACCCAGTACTTC. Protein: CASSQDSSTPEETQYF. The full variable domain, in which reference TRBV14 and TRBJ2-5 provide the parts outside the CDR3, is EAGVTQFPSHSVIEKGQTVTLRCDPISGHDNLYWYRRVMGKEIKFLLHFVKESKQDESGMPNNRFLAERTGGTYSTLKVQPAELEDSGVYFCASSQDSSTPEETQYFGPGTRLLVL.

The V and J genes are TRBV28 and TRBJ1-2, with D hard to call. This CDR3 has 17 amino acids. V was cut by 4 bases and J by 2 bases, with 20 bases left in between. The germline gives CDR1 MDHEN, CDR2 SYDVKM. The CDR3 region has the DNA TGTGCCAGCAGTTCTCACACCGCCTCGACTGAGAACTATGGCTACACCTTC. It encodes CASSSHTASTENYGYTF.

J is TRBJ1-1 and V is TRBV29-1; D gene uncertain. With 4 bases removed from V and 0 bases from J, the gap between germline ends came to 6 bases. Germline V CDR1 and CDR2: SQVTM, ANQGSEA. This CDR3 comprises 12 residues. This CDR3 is CSVVRLNTEAFF. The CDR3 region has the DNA TGCAGCGTTGTGAGATTGAACACTGAAGCTTTCTTT. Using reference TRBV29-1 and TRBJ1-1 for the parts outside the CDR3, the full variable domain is SAVISQKPSRDICQRGTSLTIQCQVDSQVTMMFWYRQQPGQSLTLIATANQGSEATYESGFVIDKFPISRPNLTFSTLTVSNMSPEDSSIYLCSVVRLNTEAFFGQGTRLTVV.

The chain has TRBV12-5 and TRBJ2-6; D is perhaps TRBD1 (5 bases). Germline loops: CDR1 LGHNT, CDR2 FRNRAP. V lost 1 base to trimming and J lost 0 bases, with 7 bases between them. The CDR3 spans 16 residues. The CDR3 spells CASGLGTISGANVLTF. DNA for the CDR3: TGTGCTAGTGGTTTGGGGACAATCTCTGGGGCCAACGTCCTGACTTTC. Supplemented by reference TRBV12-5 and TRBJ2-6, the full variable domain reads DARVTQTPRHKVTEMGQEVTMRCQPILGHNTVFWYRQTMMQGLELLAYFRNRAPLDDSGMPKDRFSAEMPDATLATLKIQPSEPRDSAVYFCASGLGTISGANVLTFGAGSRLTVL.